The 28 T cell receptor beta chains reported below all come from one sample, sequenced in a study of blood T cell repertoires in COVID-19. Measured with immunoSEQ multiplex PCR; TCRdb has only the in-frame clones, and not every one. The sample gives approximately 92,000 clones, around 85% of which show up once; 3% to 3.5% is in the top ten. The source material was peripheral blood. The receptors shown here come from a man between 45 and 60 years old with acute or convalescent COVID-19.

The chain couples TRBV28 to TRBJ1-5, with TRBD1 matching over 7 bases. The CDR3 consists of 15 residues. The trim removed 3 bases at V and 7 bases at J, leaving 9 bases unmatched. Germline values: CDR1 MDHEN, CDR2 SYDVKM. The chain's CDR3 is CASSLETGIDQPQHF. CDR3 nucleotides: TGTGCCAGCAGTTTGGAGACAGGGATCGACCAGCCCCAGCATTTT.

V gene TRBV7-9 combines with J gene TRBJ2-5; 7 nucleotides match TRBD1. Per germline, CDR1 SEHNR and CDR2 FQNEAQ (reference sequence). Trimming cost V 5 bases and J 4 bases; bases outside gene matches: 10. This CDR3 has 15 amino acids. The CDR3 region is CASSPPGQAIETQYF. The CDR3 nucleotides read TGTGCCAGCAGCCCCCCCGGACAGGCGATAGAGACCCAGTACTTC.

CDR3 bases: TGCGCCAGTTCGGGACAGGGCTACACCGGGGAGCTGTTTTTT. Translating it yields CASSGQGYTGELFF. The chain links TRBV10-1 to TRBJ2-2; 9 bases agree with TRBD1. CDR3 size: 14 residues. Unmatched junction bases numbered 5, after V lost 9 bases and J lost 3 bases. CDR1 is WNHNN and CDR2 is SYGVQD in the germline V gene (reference sequence).

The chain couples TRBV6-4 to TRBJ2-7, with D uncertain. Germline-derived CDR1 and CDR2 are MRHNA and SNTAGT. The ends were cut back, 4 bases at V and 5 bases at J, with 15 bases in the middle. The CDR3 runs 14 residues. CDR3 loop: CASSGRLGIHEQYF. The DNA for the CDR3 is TGTGCCAGCAGTGGGCGGCTAGGAATCCACGAGCAGTACTTC.

This CDR3 is CASGSLSAGGAVRNEQFF. In DNA form, the CDR3 reads TGTGCTAGTGGTTCCCTCTCCGCCGGGGGGGCGGTGCGGAATGAGCAGTTCTTC. The V call is TRBV12-5, the J call TRBJ2-1; 8 positions match TRBD2. Trimming removed 4 bases from V and 7 bases from J; junction bases left unmatched: 18. The germline gives CDR1 LGHNT, CDR2 FRNRAP. CDR3 length: 18 residues.

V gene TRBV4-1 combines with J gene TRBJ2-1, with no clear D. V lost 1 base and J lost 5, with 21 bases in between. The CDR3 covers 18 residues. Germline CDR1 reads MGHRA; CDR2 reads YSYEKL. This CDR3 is CASSQGHGPSHSDNEQFF. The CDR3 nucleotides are TGCGCCAGCAGCCAAGGCCATGGGCCCAGTCATAGTGACAATGAGCAGTTCTTC.

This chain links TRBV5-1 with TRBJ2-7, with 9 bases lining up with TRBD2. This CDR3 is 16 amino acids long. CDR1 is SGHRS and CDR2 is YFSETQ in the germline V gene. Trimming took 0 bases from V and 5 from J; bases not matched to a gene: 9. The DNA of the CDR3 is TGCGCCAGCAGCTTGGCCGGGGTAGCGGGAGTACACGAGCAGTACTTC. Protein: CASSLAGVAGVHEQYF. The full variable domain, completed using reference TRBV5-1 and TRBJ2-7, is KAGVTQTPRYLIKTRGQQVTLSCSPISGHRSVSWYQQTPGQGLQFLFEYFSETQRNKGNFPGRFSGRQFSNSRSEMNVSTLELGDSALYLCASSLAGVAGVHEQYFGPGTRLTVT.

This chain's CDR3 is CASSRLGQGFPYEQYF. DNA of the CDR3: TGTGCCAGCAGTCGATTGGGACAGGGTTTTCCCTACGAGCAGTACTTC. This chain connects TRBV6-2 or TRBV6-3 to TRBJ2-7; TRBD1 aligns across 9 bases. CDR1 MNHEY and CDR2 SVGEGT come from the germline V gene. The V segment lost 5 bases and the J segment 2 bases; nucleotides outside the gene matches: 10. CDR3 length equals 16 residues.

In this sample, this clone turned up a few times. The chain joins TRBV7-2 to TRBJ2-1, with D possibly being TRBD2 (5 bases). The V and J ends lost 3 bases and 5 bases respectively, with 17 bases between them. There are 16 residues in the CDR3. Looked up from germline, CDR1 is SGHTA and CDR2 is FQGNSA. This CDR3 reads CASSFFPGSSHNEQFF. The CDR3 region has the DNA TGTGCCAGCAGCTTTTTCCCGGGATCAAGCCACAATGAGCAGTTCTTC.

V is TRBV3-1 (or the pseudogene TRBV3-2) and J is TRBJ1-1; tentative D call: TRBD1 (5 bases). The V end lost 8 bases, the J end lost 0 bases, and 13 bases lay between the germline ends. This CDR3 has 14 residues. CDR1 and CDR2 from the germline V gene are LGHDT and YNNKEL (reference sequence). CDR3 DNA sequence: TGTGCCAGCTCCACCGACAGCATGAACACTGAAGCTTTCTTT. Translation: CASSTDSMNTEAFF.

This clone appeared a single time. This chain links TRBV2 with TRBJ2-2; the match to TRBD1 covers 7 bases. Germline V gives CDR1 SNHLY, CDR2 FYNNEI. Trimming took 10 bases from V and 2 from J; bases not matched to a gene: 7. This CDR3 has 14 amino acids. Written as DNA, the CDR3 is TGTGCCATCGACAGGGACAGTAACACCGGGGAGCTGTTTTTT. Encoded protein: CAIDRDSNTGELFF.

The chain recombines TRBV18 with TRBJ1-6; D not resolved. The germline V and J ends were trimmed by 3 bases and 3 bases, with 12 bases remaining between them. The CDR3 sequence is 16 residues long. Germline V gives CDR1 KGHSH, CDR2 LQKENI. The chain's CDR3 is CASSPLEASYNSPLHF. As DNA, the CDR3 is TGTGCCAGCTCACCCCTGGAGGCTAGCTATAATTCACCCCTCCACTTT.

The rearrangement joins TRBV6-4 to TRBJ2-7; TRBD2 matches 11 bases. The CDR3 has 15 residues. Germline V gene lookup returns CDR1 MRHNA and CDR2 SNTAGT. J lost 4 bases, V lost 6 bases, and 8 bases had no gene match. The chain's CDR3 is CASSPVAGGEYEQYF. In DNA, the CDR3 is TGTGCCAGCAGCCCCGTAGCGGGAGGGGAGTACGAGCAGTACTTC.

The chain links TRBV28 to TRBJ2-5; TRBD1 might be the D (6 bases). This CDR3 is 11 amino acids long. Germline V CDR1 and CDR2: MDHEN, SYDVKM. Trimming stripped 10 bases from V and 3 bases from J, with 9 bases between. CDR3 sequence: CATSGEETQYF. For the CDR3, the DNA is TGTGCCACCTCAGGGGAAGAGACCCAGTACTTC.

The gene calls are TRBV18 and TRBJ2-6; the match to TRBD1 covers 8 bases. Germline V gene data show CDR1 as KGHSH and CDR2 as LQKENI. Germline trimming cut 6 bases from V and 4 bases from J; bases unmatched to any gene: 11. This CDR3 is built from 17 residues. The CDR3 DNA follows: TGTGCCAGCTCCCAGAGACAGGGGAGGTTAGGGGCCAACGTCCTGACTTTC. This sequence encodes CASSQRQGRLGANVLTF.

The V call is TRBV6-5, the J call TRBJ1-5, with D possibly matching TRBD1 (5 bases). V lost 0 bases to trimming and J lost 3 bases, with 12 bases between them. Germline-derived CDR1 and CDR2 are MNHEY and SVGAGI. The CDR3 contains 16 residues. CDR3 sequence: CASSYSSAQANQPQHF. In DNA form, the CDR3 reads TGTGCCAGCAGTTACTCGAGTGCACAGGCCAATCAGCCCCAGCATTTT.

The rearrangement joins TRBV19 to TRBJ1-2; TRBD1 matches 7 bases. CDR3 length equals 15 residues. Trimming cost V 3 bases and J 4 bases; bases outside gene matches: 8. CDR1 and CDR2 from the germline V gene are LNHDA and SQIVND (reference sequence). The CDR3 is CASSIADRSGYGYTF. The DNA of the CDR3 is TGTGCCAGTAGTATTGCGGACAGGTCGGGCTATGGCTACACCTTC.

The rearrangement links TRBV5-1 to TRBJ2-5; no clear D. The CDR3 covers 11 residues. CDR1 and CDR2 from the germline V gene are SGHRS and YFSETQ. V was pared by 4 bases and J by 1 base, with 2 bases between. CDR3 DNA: TGCGCCAGCAGCCTCCAAGAGACCCAGTACTTC. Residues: CASSLQETQYF.

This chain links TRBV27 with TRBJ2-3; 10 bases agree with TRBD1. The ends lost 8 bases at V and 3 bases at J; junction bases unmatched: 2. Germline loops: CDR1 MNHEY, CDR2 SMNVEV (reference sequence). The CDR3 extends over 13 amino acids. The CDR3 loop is CASRDRGTDTQYF. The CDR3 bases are TGTGCCAGCCGGGACAGGGGAACAGATACGCAGTATTTT.

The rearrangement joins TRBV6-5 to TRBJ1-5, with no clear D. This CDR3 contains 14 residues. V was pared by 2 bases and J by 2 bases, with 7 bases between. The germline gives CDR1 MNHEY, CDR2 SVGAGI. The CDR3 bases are TGTGCCAGCAGTTACGGTACAGGCAATCAGCCCCAGCATTTT. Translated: CASSYGTGNQPQHF.

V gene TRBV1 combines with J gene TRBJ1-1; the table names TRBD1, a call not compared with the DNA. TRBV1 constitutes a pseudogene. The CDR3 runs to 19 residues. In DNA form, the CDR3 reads TGCACCAGCAGCCAGAGGGCACCGAGACCAGGGGGCTCGGAAACTGAAGCTTTCTTT. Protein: CTSSQRAPRPGGSETEAFF.

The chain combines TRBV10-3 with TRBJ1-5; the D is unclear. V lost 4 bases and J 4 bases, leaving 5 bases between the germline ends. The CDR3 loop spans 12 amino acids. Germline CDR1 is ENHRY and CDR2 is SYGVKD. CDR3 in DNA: TGTGCCATCAGTGGTCAGAATCAGCCCCAGCATTTT. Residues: CAISGQNQPQHF.

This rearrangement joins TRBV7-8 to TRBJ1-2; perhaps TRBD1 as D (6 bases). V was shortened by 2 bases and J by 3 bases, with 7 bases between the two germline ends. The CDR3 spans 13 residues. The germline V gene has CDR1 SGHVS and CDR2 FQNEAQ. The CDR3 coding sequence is TGTGCCAGCAGCTTACCAGGGGACTATGGCTACACCTTC. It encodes CASSLPGDYGYTF.

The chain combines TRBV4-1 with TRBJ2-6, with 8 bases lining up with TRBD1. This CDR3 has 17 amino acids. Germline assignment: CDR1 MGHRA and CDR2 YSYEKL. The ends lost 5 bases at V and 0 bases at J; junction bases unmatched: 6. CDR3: CASSLQGESSGANVLTF. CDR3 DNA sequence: TGCGCCAGCAGCTTACAGGGGGAATCCTCTGGGGCCAACGTCCTGACTTTC.

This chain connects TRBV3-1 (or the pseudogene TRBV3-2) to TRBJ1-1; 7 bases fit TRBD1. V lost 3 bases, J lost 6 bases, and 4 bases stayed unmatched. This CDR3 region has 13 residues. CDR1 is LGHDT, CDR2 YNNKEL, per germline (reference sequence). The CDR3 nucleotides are TGTGCCAGCAGCCATGACAGGGTTTCTGAAGCTTTCTTT. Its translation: CASSHDRVSEAFF.

Here the CDR3 DNA reads TGTGCCAGCAGTGAACCCCTCGGGCGGGCCACCTCCGGGAACACTGAAGCTTTCTTT. This gives the protein CASSEPLGRATSGNTEAFF. The genes are TRBV2 and TRBJ1-1; the D is unclear. The CDR3 consists of 19 residues. V lost 2 bases and J lost 1, with 23 bases in between. The V gene's germline CDR1 is SNHLY and CDR2 FYNNEI.

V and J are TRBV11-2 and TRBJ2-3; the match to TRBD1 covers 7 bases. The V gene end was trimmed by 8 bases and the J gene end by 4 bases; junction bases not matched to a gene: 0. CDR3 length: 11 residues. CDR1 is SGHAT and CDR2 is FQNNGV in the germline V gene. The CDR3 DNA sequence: TGTGCCAGCCAGGGGGCAGATACGCAGTATTTT. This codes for CASQGADTQYF.

CDR3 in DNA: TGTGCCAGCTCACCAGAGGGGGCGACGACTGAAGCTTTCTTT. Encoded protein: CASSPEGATTEAFF. The chain joins TRBV18 to TRBJ1-1, with 7 bases identical to TRBD1. The V and J ends lost 2 bases and 5 bases, in that order; junction bases with no gene match: 5. The CDR3 covers 14 residues. Germline V gene sequence: CDR1 KGHSH, CDR2 LQKENI.